This entry lists 25 T cell receptor beta chains sequenced from one sample in a study of T cell repertoires in cytomegalovirus infection. These receptors' targets are unknown. TCRdb re-called the reads with MiXCR, one entry per CDR3 protein. The data hold around 310,000 distinct CDR3 sequences, with about 28% observed a single time. This material consisted of cultured PBMCs, taken from culture after CMV antigen stimulation. These receptors all stem from a human donor in good health (CMV status not recorded). Some clones in this sample may be carry-over from other donors' samples.

The J gene is TRBJ1-2, the V gene TRBV6-2 or TRBV6-3, with D maybe TRBD1 (5 bases). The germline V and J ends were trimmed by 7 bases and 2 bases, with 11 bases remaining between them. The CDR3 has 13 residues. Germline CDR1 is MNHEY and CDR2 is SVGEGT. CDR3 sequence reads: CASMETGNYGYTF. Here the CDR3 DNA reads TGTGCCAGCATGGAAACAGGAAACTATGGCTACACCTTC.

The chain joins TRBV4-1 to TRBJ2-5; 9 bases line up with TRBD2. The germline CDR1 and CDR2 sequences are MGHRA and YSYEKL. The CDR3 is made up of 15 amino acids. Trimming at V came to 1 base and at J to 4 bases, leaving 4 bases not matched to a gene. The CDR3 loop reads CASSQASGVSETQYF. The CDR3 DNA is TGCGCCAGCAGCCAAGCTAGCGGGGTATCAGAGACCCAGTACTTC.

This chain links TRBV7-2 with TRBJ2-7; 12 bases line up with TRBD1. The CDR3 is 19 residues long. In germline, CDR1 is SGHTA, CDR2 FQGNSA. V lost 5 bases and J lost 2; bases outside the gene matches: 16. The CDR3 DNA reads TGTGCCAGCAGCGCCGACTCGGGACAGGGGGCGATCGGTGCCTACGAGCAGTACTTC. It translates to CASSADSGQGAIGAYEQYF. The full variable domain, its missing parts supplied by reference TRBV7-2 and TRBJ2-7, is GAGVSQSPSNKVTEKGKDVELRCDPISGHTALYWYRQSLGQGLEFLIYFQGNSAPDKSGLPSDRFSAERTGGSVSTLTIQRTQQEDSAVYLCASSADSGQGAIGAYEQYFGPGTRLTVT.

The chain has TRBV28 and TRBJ2-7; the match to TRBD2 covers 9 bases. The CDR3 is 15 residues long. V was pared by 3 bases and J by 2 bases, with 5 bases of the junction left unmatched. In germline, CDR1 is MDHEN, CDR2 SYDVKM. CDR3 loop: CASSFLAGGAYEQYF. The CDR3 bases are TGTGCCAGCAGTTTTTTGGCGGGAGGGGCCTACGAGCAGTACTTC. Full variable domain (remainder filled in from reference TRBV28 and TRBJ2-7): DVKVTQSSRYLVKRTGEKVFLECVQDMDHENMFWYRQDPGLGLRLIYFSYDVKMKEKGDIPEGYSVSREKKERFSLILESASTNQTSMYLCASSFLAGGAYEQYFGPGTRLTVT.

The gene calls are TRBV10-3 and TRBJ1-5; D possibly corresponds to TRBD1 (6 bases). The CDR3 is made up of 13 amino acids. The germline V gene has CDR1 ENHRY and CDR2 SYGVKD. Trimming removed 5 bases from V and 5 bases from J, with 10 bases in between. The CDR3 protein is CAISRQADQPQHF. The CDR3 nucleotides read TGTGCCATCAGTAGACAGGCCGATCAGCCCCAGCATTTT.

This clonotype came up a few times. The chain has TRBV6-1 and TRBJ1-1, with TRBD1 matching over 9 bases. The germline CDR1 and CDR2 sequences are MNHNS and SASEGT. Trimming cost V 7 bases and J 7 bases; bases outside gene matches: 7. The CDR3 sequence is 13 residues long. CDR3 DNA: TGTGCCAGCAAACCGGGACAGGGAGTTGAAGCTTTCTTT. Amino acid sequence: CASKPGQGVEAFF.

The chain links TRBV27 to TRBJ2-1, with no clear D. V was cut by 4 bases and J by 7 bases, with 20 bases left in between. The CDR3 runs to 16 residues. Germline-derived CDR1 and CDR2 are MNHEY and SMNVEV (reference sequence). CDR3 DNA sequence: TGTGCCAGCAGTTCCTCTGGACGCCCCACGAGGAATGAGCAGTTCTTC. Its translation is CASSSSGRPTRNEQFF.

A few counts support this clonotype. The V gene is TRBV28, the J gene TRBJ2-7, with no clear D. CDR1 is MDHEN, CDR2 SYDVKM, per germline. Deletions cut 4 bases from V and 0 bases from J, with 13 bases between. This CDR3 contains 15 residues. CDR3 in amino acids: CASSSLGRSSYEQYF. In nucleotides, the CDR3 is TGTGCCAGCAGTTCCCTAGGCAGGAGCTCCTACGAGCAGTACTTC.

This chain joins TRBV7-2 and TRBJ1-3; no firm D call. CDR1 and CDR2 (germline): SGHTA, FQGNSA. The CDR3 has 15 residues. Trimming removed 0 bases from V and 4 bases from J, with 10 bases in between. DNA of the CDR3: TGTGCCAGCAGCTTAGCGAGCAGGTCCGGAAACACCATATATTTT. It yields the protein CASSLASRSGNTIYF.

This clonotype was recorded a few times. The J gene is TRBJ2-7, the V gene TRBV28, with D maybe TRBD2 (6 bases). Trimming pared 4 bases from V and 3 bases from J, leaving 22 bases between. The CDR3 length is 17 residues. Germline CDR1 MDHEN, CDR2 SYDVKM. CDR3 protein: CASSSYPRLDPNYEQYF. In DNA, the CDR3 is TGTGCCAGCAGTTCCTACCCCCGACTAGATCCCAACTACGAGCAGTACTTC. The entire variable domain, with the rest obtained from reference TRBV28 and TRBJ2-7, is as follows: DVKVTQSSRYLVKRTGEKVFLECVQDMDHENMFWYRQDPGLGLRLIYFSYDVKMKEKGDIPEGYSVSREKKERFSLILESASTNQTSMYLCASSSYPRLDPNYEQYFGPGTRLTVT.

The chain has TRBV7-3 and TRBJ2-1, with 7 bases that match TRBD2. CDR1 is SGHTA and CDR2 is FQGTGA in the germline V gene. CDR3 size: 14 residues. V trimming: 2 bases; J trimming: 10 bases; junction bases outside the gene matches: 8. The CDR3 here is CASSLRGRVREQFF. In DNA form, the CDR3 reads TGTGCCAGCAGCTTACGGGGGAGGGTGAGGGAGCAGTTCTTC.

This clonotype occurred many times. The chain combines TRBV7-2 with TRBJ1-3; D is unclear. The CDR3 loop spans 16 amino acids. V was trimmed by 1 base and J by 1 base, leaving 11 bases between them. Per the germline V gene, CDR1 is SGHTA and CDR2 is FQGNSA. The CDR3 is CASSLGPLGSGNTIYF. The CDR3 nucleotides are TGTGCCAGCAGCTTAGGGCCCTTGGGGTCTGGAAACACCATATATTTT.

This clonotype was seen a handful of times. This chain connects TRBV11-2 to TRBJ1-6, with D unresolved. V shed 2 bases and J shed 2 bases, with 7 bases lying between them. Germline CDR1 SGHAT, CDR2 FQNNGV. The CDR3 spans 15 residues. The CDR3 region is CASSLRSTYNSPLHF. The CDR3 DNA is TGTGCCAGCAGCTTAAGGTCTACCTATAATTCACCCCTCCACTTT.

Here the CDR3 DNA reads TGTGCCAGCTCACCGGTCTTTCAGGCCCCGAACACCGGGGAGCTGTTTTTT. It is translated as CASSPVFQAPNTGELFF. The chain has TRBV18 and TRBJ2-2; D is ambiguous. The CDR3 extends over 17 amino acids. The germline V gene has CDR1 KGHSH and CDR2 LQKENI. Trimming cost V 3 bases and J 0 bases, with 14 bases left between them.

As regards this clonotype: The junction departs from the called germline gene at one end, perhaps through a read error. J is TRBJ1-1 and V is TRBV5-3; TRBD1 might be the D (6 bases). TRBV5-3 is labeled an ORF, and its function is uncertain. The CDR3 is 13 amino acids. The CDR3 coding sequence is TGTGCCAGCAGCTTGGCCGGGGGCGAAAGGTCTTTCTTT. Translating gives CASSLAGGERSFF.

The table lists this clonotype with a few counts. This chain connects TRBV5-4 to TRBJ2-1; D is perhaps TRBD1 or TRBD2 (6 bases each). Trimming shortened V by 0 bases and J by 0 bases, and 13 bases separated the two germline ends. CDR1 and CDR2 from the germline V gene are SGHNT and YYREEE (reference sequence). This CDR3 contains 17 residues. The CDR3 DNA reads as TGTGCCAGCAGCTTGGGGGGGGCCCAGAGCTCCTACAATGAGCAGTTCTTC. It codes for CASSLGGAQSSYNEQFF.

V and J are TRBV6-8 and TRBJ2-3, with TRBD2 matching 8 bases. Losses at the gene ends were 6 bases for V and 3 bases for J; bases not matched to a gene: 8. This CDR3 region has 15 residues. Per germline, CDR1 MNHGY and CDR2 SAAAGT. This chain's CDR3 is CASRPSSGRTDTQYF. CDR3 nucleotide sequence: TGTGCCAGCAGACCTTCGAGCGGGAGAACAGATACGCAGTATTTT.

The sample holds a few counts of this clonotype. This CDR3 is CASSLGFLGELFF. CDR3 bases: TGTGCCAGCAGCTTAGGTTTTCTTGGGGAACTGTTTTTT. The rearrangement joins TRBV7-2 to TRBJ1-4; no clear D gene. V was clipped by 1 base and J by 12 bases, with 12 bases between them. The germline V gene encodes CDR1 SGHTA and CDR2 FQGNSA. CDR3 length: 13 residues.

The rearrangement uses TRBV28 and TRBJ1-1; 8 bases map to TRBD1. Germline trimming cut 2 bases from V and 5 bases from J; bases unmatched to any gene: 4. CDR1 MDHEN and CDR2 SYDVKM come from the germline V gene. The CDR3 contains 14 residues. The CDR3 sequence: CASSLQGARTEAFF. In nucleotides, the CDR3 is TGTGCCAGCAGTTTACAGGGGGCTCGAACTGAAGCTTTCTTT.

The chain links TRBV6-5 to TRBJ1-4, with D tentatively TRBD1 (6 bases). V was pared by 2 bases and J by 8 bases, with 12 bases between. The CDR3 extends over 14 amino acids. Germline assignment: CDR1 MNHEY and CDR2 SVGAGI. The CDR3 DNA follows: TGTGCCAGCAGTTACAGAGGGGGAAACGAAAAACTGTTTTTT. This gives the protein CASSYRGGNEKLFF.

This clonotype was counted at least ten times. The gene calls are TRBV28 and TRBJ2-1, with 11 bases matching TRBD2. CDR1 and CDR2 (germline): MDHEN, SYDVKM. The V and J ends lost 3 bases and 9 bases, in that order; junction bases with no gene match: 7. The CDR3 totals 15 residues. The CDR3 region has the DNA TGTGCCAGCAGTTTGGGGACTAGCGGACCAACTGAGCAGTTCTTC. Residues: CASSLGTSGPTEQFF.

This clonotype appeared a single time. The rearrangement uses TRBV11-2 and TRBJ1-1, with 10 bases lining up with TRBD1. The V gene end was trimmed by 5 bases and the J gene end by 0 bases; junction bases not matched to a gene: 6. Germline V gives CDR1 SGHAT, CDR2 FQNNGV. This CDR3 is built from 16 residues. CDR3 DNA sequence: TGTGCCAGCAGCCCCTGGGACAGGGGCATGAACACTGAAGCTTTCTTT. Protein: CASSPWDRGMNTEAFF.

The chain joins TRBV5-5 to TRBJ2-2; D may be TRBD1 (5 bases). V dropped 2 bases and J dropped 5 bases, with 13 bases sitting between them. The CDR3 contains 15 residues. Germline assignment: CDR1 SGHKS and CDR2 YYEKEE (reference sequence). The CDR3 loop reads CASSFQGILTGELFF. CDR3 bases: TGTGCCAGCAGCTTCCAGGGTATCCTTACCGGGGAGCTGTTTTTT.

This clonotype was seen ten or more times. The chain uses TRBV7-9 and TRBJ1-2; D might be TRBD1 (5 bases). The ends were cut back, 5 bases at V and 0 bases at J, with 13 bases in the middle. CDR1 is SEHNR, CDR2 FQNEAQ, per germline (reference sequence). This CDR3 is 15 amino acids long. CDR3: CASSEGRTANYGYTF. Here the CDR3 DNA reads TGTGCCAGCAGCGAGGGACGTACAGCTAACTATGGCTACACCTTC.

This clonotype came up a few times. V and J are TRBV6-2 or TRBV6-3 and TRBJ2-3; the D gene is possibly TRBD1 (6 bases). This CDR3 contains 16 residues. Germline-derived CDR1 and CDR2 are MNHEY and SVGEGT. V lost 7 bases, J lost 3 bases, and 20 bases lay in between. CDR3 region: CASNLRGQRPTDTQYF. The CDR3 bases are TGTGCCAGCAACTTACGGGGACAACGACCAACAGATACGCAGTATTTT.